This T cell receptor beta chain was recorded in a study of blood T cell repertoires in COVID-19. In the study overall: Donors in the United States, Italy and Spain gave samples during acute or convalescent COVID-19.

Under the authors' procedure: For nucleated cells, counts were estimated from reference gene primer amplification. Method: immunoSEQ multiplex PCR; TCRdb's copy keeps in-frame clones and lacks some. V and J calls and clone size come straight from that table; D and trimming were deduced from the DNA. The sample lists approximately 100,000 clones, roughly 80% occurring once. This clone was seen more than once but under ten times. The CDR3 is 16 amino acids. Per the germline V gene, CDR1 is LNHNV and CDR2 is YYDKDF (reference sequence). V lost 0 bases and J lost 6, with 15 bases in between. The chain carries TRBV15 and TRBJ1-5; a possible D gene is TRBD1 (5 bases). Sequenced input: peripheral blood. The origin of this receptor is a human donor in a cohort sampled during active COVID-19. In nucleotides, the CDR3 is TGTGCCACCAGCAGAGATTATTCCCAGGGTGGTCAGCCCCAGCATTTT. Translated, it gives CATSRDYSQGGQPQHF.